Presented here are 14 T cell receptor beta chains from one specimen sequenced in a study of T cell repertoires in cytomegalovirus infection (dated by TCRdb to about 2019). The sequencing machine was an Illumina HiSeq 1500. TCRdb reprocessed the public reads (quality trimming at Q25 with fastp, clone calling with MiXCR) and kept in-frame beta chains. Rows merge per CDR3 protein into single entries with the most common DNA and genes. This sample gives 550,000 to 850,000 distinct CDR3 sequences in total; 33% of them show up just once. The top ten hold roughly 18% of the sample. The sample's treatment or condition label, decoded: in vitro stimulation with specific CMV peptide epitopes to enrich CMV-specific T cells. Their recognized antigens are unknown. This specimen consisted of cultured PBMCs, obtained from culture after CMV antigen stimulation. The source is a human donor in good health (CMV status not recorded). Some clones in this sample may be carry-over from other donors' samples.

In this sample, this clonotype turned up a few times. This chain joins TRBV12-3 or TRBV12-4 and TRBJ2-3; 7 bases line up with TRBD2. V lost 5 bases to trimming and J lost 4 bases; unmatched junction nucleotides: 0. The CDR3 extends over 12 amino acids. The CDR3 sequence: CASSAGADTQYF. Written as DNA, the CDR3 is TGTGCCAGCAGTGCGGGAGCAGATACGCAGTATTTT.

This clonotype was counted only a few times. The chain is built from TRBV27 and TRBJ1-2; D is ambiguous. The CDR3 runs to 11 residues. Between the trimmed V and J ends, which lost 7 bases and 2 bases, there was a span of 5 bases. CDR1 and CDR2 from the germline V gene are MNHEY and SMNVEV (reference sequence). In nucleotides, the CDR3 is TGTGCCAGCATAGGGAACTATGGCTACACCTTC. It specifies CASIGNYGYTF.

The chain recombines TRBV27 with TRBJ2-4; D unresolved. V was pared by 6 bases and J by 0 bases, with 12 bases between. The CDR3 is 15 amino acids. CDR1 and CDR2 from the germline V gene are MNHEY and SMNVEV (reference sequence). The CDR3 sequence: CASRPTRIAKNIQYF. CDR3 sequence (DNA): TGTGCCAGCAGGCCAACCCGCATAGCCAAAAACATTCAGTACTTC.

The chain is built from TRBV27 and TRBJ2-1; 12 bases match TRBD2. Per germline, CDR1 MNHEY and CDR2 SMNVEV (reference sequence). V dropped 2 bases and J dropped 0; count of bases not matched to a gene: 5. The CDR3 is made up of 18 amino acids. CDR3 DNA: TGTGCCAGCAGTTTAAGACTAGCGGGGGCTCCCTCCTACAATGAGCAGTTCTTC. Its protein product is CASSLRLAGAPSYNEQFF.

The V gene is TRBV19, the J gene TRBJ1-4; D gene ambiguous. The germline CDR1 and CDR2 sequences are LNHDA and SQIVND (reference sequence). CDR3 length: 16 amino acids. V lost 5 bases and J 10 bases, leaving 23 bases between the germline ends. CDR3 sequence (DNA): TGTGCCAGTAGTCCAATAACTCCCAATCCCGGAGGAAAACTGTTTTTT. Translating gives CASSPITPNPGGKLFF. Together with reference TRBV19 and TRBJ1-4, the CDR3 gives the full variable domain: DGGITQSPKYLFRKEGQNVTLSCEQNLNHDAMYWYRQDPGQGLRLIYYSQIVNDFQKGDIAEGYSVSREKKESFPLTVTSAQKNPTAFYLCASSPITPNPGGKLFFGSGTQLSVL.

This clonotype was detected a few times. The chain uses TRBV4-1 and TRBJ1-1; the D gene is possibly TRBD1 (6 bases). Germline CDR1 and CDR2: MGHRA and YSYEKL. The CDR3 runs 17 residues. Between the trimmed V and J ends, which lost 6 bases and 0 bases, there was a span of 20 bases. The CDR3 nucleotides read TGCGCCAGCAGACCAACTGGGGGGCGTATCATGAACACTGAAGCTTTCTTT. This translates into CASRPTGGRIMNTEAFF.

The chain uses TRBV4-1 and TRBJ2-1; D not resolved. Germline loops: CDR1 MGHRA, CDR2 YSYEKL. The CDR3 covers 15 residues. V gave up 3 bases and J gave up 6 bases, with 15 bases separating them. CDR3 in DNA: TGCGCCAGCAGCCACCAAGTATCTAAGGGCAATGAGCAGTTCTTC. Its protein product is CASSHQVSKGNEQFF.

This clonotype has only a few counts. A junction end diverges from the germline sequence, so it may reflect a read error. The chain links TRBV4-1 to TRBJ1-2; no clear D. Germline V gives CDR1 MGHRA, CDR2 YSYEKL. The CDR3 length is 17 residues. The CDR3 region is CASTPQRRGNSNYGYTF. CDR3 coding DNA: TGTGCCAGCACCCCCCAGCGGAGAGGAAACTCTAACTATGGCTACACCTTC.

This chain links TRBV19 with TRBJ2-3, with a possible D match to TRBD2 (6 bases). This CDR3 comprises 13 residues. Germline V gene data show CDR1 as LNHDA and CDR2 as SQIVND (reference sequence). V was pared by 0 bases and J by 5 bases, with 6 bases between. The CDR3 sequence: CASSIDGGDTQYF. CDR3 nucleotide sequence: TGTGCCAGTAGTATAGACGGGGGAGATACGCAGTATTTT.

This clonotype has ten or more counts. The DNA of the CDR3 is TGTGCCAGCAGCTCGACAAATACGCAGTATTTT. This codes for CASSSTNTQYF. The chain has TRBV7-2 and TRBJ2-3; no firm D call. Trimming took 4 bases from V and 7 from J, leaving 6 bases between them. The length of the CDR3 is 11 residues. Germline V lookup: CDR1 SGHTA, CDR2 FQGNSA.

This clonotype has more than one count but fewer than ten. The CDR3 here is CASRQATGELFF. CDR3 DNA: TGTGCCAGCCGACAGGCCACCGGGGAGCTGTTTTTT. The chain couples TRBV6-6 to TRBJ2-2; D might be TRBD1 (6 bases). CDR3 length: 12 residues. Germline V gene sequence: CDR1 MNHNY, CDR2 SVGAGI (reference sequence). V was cut by 8 bases and J by 4 bases, with 8 bases left in between.

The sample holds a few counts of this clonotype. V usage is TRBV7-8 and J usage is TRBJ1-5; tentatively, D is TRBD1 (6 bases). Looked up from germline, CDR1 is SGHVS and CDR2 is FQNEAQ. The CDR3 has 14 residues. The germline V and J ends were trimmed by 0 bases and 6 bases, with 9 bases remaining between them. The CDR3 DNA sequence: TGTGCCAGCAGCTTAGCGGGGGGGCTTCAGCCCCAGCATTTT. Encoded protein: CASSLAGGLQPQHF.

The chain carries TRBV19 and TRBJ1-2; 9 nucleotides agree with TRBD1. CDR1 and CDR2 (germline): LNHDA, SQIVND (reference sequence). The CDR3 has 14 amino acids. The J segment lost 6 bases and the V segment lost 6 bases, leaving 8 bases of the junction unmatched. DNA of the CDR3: TGTGCCAGTAGGAAAGAAGGACAGGGGAATGGCTACACCTTC. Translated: CASRKEGQGNGYTF.

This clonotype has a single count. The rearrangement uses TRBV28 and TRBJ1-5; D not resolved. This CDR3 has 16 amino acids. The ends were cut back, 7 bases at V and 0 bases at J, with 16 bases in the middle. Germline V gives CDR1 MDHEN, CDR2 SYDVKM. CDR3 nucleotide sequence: TGTGCCAGCACCGTGCGGGGTTTCTATAGCAATCAGCCCCAGCATTTT. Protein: CASTVRGFYSNQPQHF.